The T cell receptor (beta chain) under discussion was sequenced for a study of blood T cell repertoires in COVID-19. Overall study context: Italy, Spain and the United States were the sources of the convalescent and acute COVID-19 samples. T cells, B-cell-depleted T cells, or PBMCs supplied cDNA or gDNA.

The CDR3 has 16 residues. Germline trimming cut 4 bases from V and 3 bases from J; bases unmatched to any gene: 7. The germline gives CDR1 KGHDR, CDR2 SFDVKD. Produced via immunoSEQ multiplex PCR; TCRdb's table is partial and in-frame only. The table includes roughly 70,000 clones, about four fifths detected once. The chain joins TRBV24-1 to TRBJ1-4, with TRBD1 matching 7 bases. Material for sequencing was peripheral blood. This receptor was obtained from a man between 65 and 85 years old with acute or convalescent COVID-19. The CDR3 DNA sequence: TGTGCCACCAGTGACGGACGACAGGGACCTAATGAAAAACTGTTTTTT. This sequence encodes CATSDGRQGPNEKLFF.